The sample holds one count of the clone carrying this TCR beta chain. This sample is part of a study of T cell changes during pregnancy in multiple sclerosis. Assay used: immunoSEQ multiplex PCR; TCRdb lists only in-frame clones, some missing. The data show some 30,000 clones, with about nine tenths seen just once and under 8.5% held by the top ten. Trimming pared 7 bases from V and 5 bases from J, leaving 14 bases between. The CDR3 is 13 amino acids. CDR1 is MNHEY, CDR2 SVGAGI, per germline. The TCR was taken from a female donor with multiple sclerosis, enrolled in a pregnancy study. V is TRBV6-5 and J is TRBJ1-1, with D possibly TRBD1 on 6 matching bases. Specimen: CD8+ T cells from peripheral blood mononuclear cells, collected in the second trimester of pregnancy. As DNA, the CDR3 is TGTGCCAGCAACTACAGGGAAGCGACTGAAGCTTTCTTT. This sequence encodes CASNYREATEAFF.